Each of the 23 T cell receptor beta chains below was sequenced from the same sample in a study of identical twins. TCRdb ran MiXCR on the 5' RACE reads and lists one entry per CDR3 protein. The sample carries approximately 350,000 distinct CDR3 sequences, roughly 12% recorded once. Another study also made use of these data, one on yellow fever vaccine responses in identical twins.

Specimen: CD8+ T cells sorted from blood. Source of these receptors: a woman aged 18-30 years in good health.

The CDR3 region has the DNA TGCGCCAGCAGCTTGGTCGTGGCGGTCCAAGAGACCCAGTACTTC. Translated, it gives CASSLVVAVQETQYF. The chain has TRBV5-1 and TRBJ2-5; D is ambiguous. The CDR3 loop spans 15 amino acids. The V end lost 0 bases, the J end lost 1 base, and 10 bases lay between the germline ends. Germline V lookup: CDR1 SGHRS, CDR2 YFSETQ.

This clonotype has at least ten counts. The chain has TRBV15 and TRBJ2-1, with 11 positions matching TRBD2. V lost 5 bases, J lost 0 bases, and 18 bases stayed unmatched. Germline loops: CDR1 LNHNV, CDR2 YYDKDF (reference sequence). The CDR3 runs 21 residues. The CDR3 region is CATSENAGTSGIQSSYNEQFF. CDR3 in DNA: TGTGCCACCAGCGAAAACGCCGGGACTAGCGGTATCCAGAGCTCCTACAATGAGCAGTTCTTC.

This clonotype occurred a few times. The chain has TRBV7-8 and TRBJ2-2; D unclear. The germline V gene encodes CDR1 SGHVS and CDR2 FQNEAQ. Trimming removed 5 bases at V and 6 bases at J, with 10 bases between. The CDR3 extends over 13 amino acids. CDR3 protein: CASSASPAGELFF. The CDR3 bases are TGTGCCAGCAGCGCCTCCCCCGCCGGGGAGCTGTTTTTT.

This clonotype was detected many times. The chain recombines TRBV15 with TRBJ1-4, with 9 bases aligning to TRBD1. The CDR3 is 16 residues long. V was pared by 2 bases and J by 5 bases, with 6 bases of the junction left unmatched. Germline V CDR1 and CDR2: LNHNV, YYDKDF (reference sequence). CDR3 in amino acids: CATSRSAGQGNEKLFF. CDR3 bases: TGTGCCACCAGCAGATCCGCGGGACAGGGAAATGAAAAACTGTTTTTT. The complete variable domain, with remaining parts taken from reference TRBV15 and TRBJ1-4, reads DAMVIQNPRYQVTQFGKPVTLSCSQTLNHNVMYWYQQKSSQAPKLLFHYYDKDFNNEADTPDNFQSRRPNTSFCFLDIRSPGLGDTAMYLCATSRSAGQGNEKLFFGSGTQLSVL.

This clonotype was seen more than once but under ten times. V usage is TRBV6-2 or TRBV6-3 and J usage is TRBJ1-5, with D possibly being TRBD1 (6 bases). The CDR3 sequence is 16 residues long. V was shortened by 0 bases and J by 2 bases, with 11 bases between the two germline ends. Germline loops: CDR1 MNHEY, CDR2 SVGEGT. Here the CDR3 DNA reads TGTGCCAGCAGTTACTCGAGGGGGGATCGCAATCAGCCCCAGCATTTT. Translated: CASSYSRGDRNQPQHF.

This clonotype was seen a few times. The genes are TRBV6-1 and TRBJ1-1; no clear D. The V and J ends lost 3 bases and 7 bases respectively, with 18 bases between them. Germline CDR1 MNHNS, CDR2 SASEGT. The length of the CDR3 is 15 residues. The CDR3: CASSDMAGARLEAFF. CDR3 bases: TGTGCCAGCAGTGATATGGCAGGAGCCCGGCTTGAAGCTTTCTTT.

Only a few counts were recorded for this clonotype. The J gene is TRBJ2-3, the V gene TRBV27; 14 bases map to TRBD2. Germline lookup yields CDR1 MNHEY and CDR2 SMNVEV (reference sequence). This CDR3 spans 15 amino acids. Trimming cost V 5 bases and J 14 bases; bases outside gene matches: 12. The CDR3 DNA reads TGTGCCAGCAGTATCCCGGGACTAGCGGGAGTAGTTTCGTATTTT. This gives the protein CASSIPGLAGVVSYF.

This clonotype showed up just a few times. V usage is TRBV10-3 and J usage is TRBJ2-3; D not certain. The CDR3 sequence is 14 residues long. Trimming took 2 bases from V and 0 from J, leaving 6 bases between them. Germline V gives CDR1 ENHRY, CDR2 SYGVKD. CDR3 in DNA: TGTGCCATCAGTGAGGGAGCTAGCACAGATACGCAGTATTTT. Translation gives CAISEGASTDTQYF.

Only a few counts were recorded for this clonotype. The V gene is TRBV28, the J gene TRBJ2-5, with 8 bases fitting TRBD2. Per germline, CDR1 MDHEN and CDR2 SYDVKM. Trimming took 10 bases from V and 3 from J; bases not matched to a gene: 4. CDR3 length: 12 residues. The CDR3: CATQTSEETQYF. The CDR3 DNA reads TGTGCCACACAGACTAGCGAAGAGACCCAGTACTTC.

The sample holds many counts of this clonotype. The chain combines TRBV5-1 with TRBJ2-1; 10 bases align to TRBD1. Trimming cost V 4 bases and J 3 bases; bases outside gene matches: 7. The CDR3 sequence is 16 residues long. Germline-derived CDR1 and CDR2 are SGHRS and YFSETQ. The CDR3 protein is CASSPETGGVYNEQFF. The CDR3 coding sequence is TGCGCCAGCAGCCCCGAGACAGGGGGCGTCTACAATGAGCAGTTCTTC.

This clonotype was counted ten times or more. The chain employs TRBV10-2 and TRBJ1-2, with 7 bases matching TRBD1. The CDR3 runs to 13 residues. V gave up 3 bases and J gave up 7 bases; unmatched junction bases: 5. The germline V gene has CDR1 WSHSY and CDR2 SAAADI. The CDR3: CASSEVTGPGYTF. The CDR3 nucleotides read TGCGCCAGCAGTGAAGTGACAGGGCCTGGCTACACCTTC.

This clonotype has at least ten counts. The gene calls are TRBV3-1 and TRBJ2-1; no clear D. The CDR3 spans 13 residues. V lost 0 bases and J 4 bases, leaving 4 bases between the germline ends. The germline V gene encodes CDR1 LGHDT and CDR2 YNNKEL (reference sequence). DNA for the CDR3: TGTGCCAGCAGCCAAGATGGGTACAATGAGCAGTTCTTC. Translated, it gives CASSQDGYNEQFF.

This clonotype was observed at least ten times. The V gene is TRBV16, the J gene TRBJ2-7; TRBD2 matches 10 bases. CDR3 length: 16 residues. Germline V gene data show CDR1 as KGHSY and CDR2 as FQNENV. J was trimmed by 1 base and V by 4 bases; bases with no gene match: 7. CDR3 sequence: CASSPELAGRSYEQYF. The CDR3 nucleotides read TGTGCCAGCAGCCCAGAACTAGCGGGAAGGTCCTACGAGCAGTACTTC.

This clonotype was observed many times. The chain carries TRBV4-1 and TRBJ2-5, with D tentatively TRBD1 (5 bases). Trimming removed 3 bases from V and 2 bases from J, with 16 bases in between. This CDR3 has 16 amino acids. The germline CDR1 and CDR2 sequences are MGHRA and YSYEKL. In nucleotides, the CDR3 is TGCGCCAGCAGCCACCCCCCACAGGAGATACAAGAGACCCAGTACTTC. Protein sequence: CASSHPPQEIQETQYF.

This clonotype was observed a few times. The V gene is TRBV6-5, the J gene TRBJ2-1; 11 nucleotides agree with TRBD2. Germline loops: CDR1 MNHEY, CDR2 SVGAGI. The CDR3 length is 15 residues. V was clipped by 4 bases and J by 7 bases; unmatched bases: 6. The CDR3 sequence is CASSSLAGDGNEQFF. The CDR3 DNA sequence: TGTGCCAGCAGTTCACTAGCGGGGGACGGGAATGAGCAGTTCTTC.

There are a few counts of this clonotype. The chain has TRBV7-2 and TRBJ2-1, with D hard to call. Trimming cost V 1 base and J 3 bases, with 10 bases left between them. The CDR3 runs 15 residues. In germline, CDR1 is SGHTA, CDR2 FQGNSA. For the CDR3, the DNA is TGTGCCAGCAGCTTAGTTTCAGACTTCTACAATGAGCAGTTCTTC. It codes for CASSLVSDFYNEQFF.

This clonotype showed up many times. The chain recombines TRBV7-8 with TRBJ2-5, with D possibly called TRBD1 or TRBD2 (5 bases each). V was clipped by 3 bases and J by 4 bases, with 18 bases between them. The germline gives CDR1 SGHVS, CDR2 FQNEAQ. The CDR3 spans 16 residues. The CDR3 region is CASSLWDQDLRETQYF. For the CDR3, the DNA is TGTGCCAGCAGCTTGTGGGACCAAGACTTACGAGAGACCCAGTACTTC. The full variable domain, rest sourced from reference TRBV7-8 and TRBJ2-5, is GAGVSQSPRYKVAKRGQDVALRCDPISGHVSLFWYQQALGQGPEFLTYFQNEAQLDKSGLPSDRFFAERPEGSVSTLKIQRTQQEDSAVYLCASSLWDQDLRETQYFGPGTRLLVL.

This clonotype has more than one count but fewer than ten. The CDR3 protein is CASSERWAELEQYF. The CDR3 coding sequence is TGTGCCAGCAGCGAGCGGTGGGCTGAGCTCGAGCAGTACTTC. This chain uses TRBV11-3 with TRBJ2-7; D is possibly TRBD2 (5 bases). V was clipped by 5 bases and J by 6 bases, with 17 bases between them. The CDR3 spans 14 residues. Germline CDR1 is SGHNT and CDR2 is YENEEA.

The V gene is TRBV29-1, the J gene TRBJ1-2; TRBD1 aligns across 9 bases. Germline assignment: CDR1 SQVTM and CDR2 ANQGSEA. V lost 3 bases to trimming and J lost 4 bases; unmatched junction nucleotides: 9. The CDR3 length is 15 residues. The chain's CDR3 is CSVEVPGQGTYGYTF. The CDR3 nucleotides read TGCAGCGTTGAGGTCCCGGGACAGGGCACCTATGGCTACACCTTC.

This clonotype was observed at least ten times. The DNA for the CDR3 is TGTGCCAGCAGCTTGGAAGTTTCCACTGAAGCTTTCTTT. Protein: CASSLEVSTEAFF. V usage is TRBV5-5 and J usage is TRBJ1-1; D remains unclear. Trimming left V 0 bases short and J 4 bases short, with 7 bases between. Germline V gene lookup returns CDR1 SGHKS and CDR2 YYEKEE (reference sequence). The CDR3 runs 13 residues.

This clonotype was picked up a small number of times. CDR3 nucleotides: TGCGCCAGCAGTGATCCGGGACAGGGAGAAGAGACCCAGTACTTC. Encoded protein: CASSDPGQGEETQYF. The V call is TRBV10-2, the J call TRBJ2-5; 9 nucleotides agree with TRBD1. Germline V gives CDR1 WSHSY, CDR2 SAAADI. The CDR3 length is 15 residues. J lost 3 bases, V lost 3 bases, and 5 bases had no gene match.

Ten or more counts support this clonotype. The chain has TRBV7-9 and TRBJ2-3, with D hard to call. Trimming shortened V by 4 bases and J by 6 bases, and 8 bases separated the two germline ends. The CDR3 has 12 amino acids. The germline CDR1 and CDR2 sequences are SEHNR and FQNEAQ (reference sequence). CDR3 in amino acids: CASSSLPDTQYF. The CDR3 bases are TGTGCCAGCAGCTCATTACCCGATACGCAGTATTTT.

The rearrangement uses TRBV4-1 and TRBJ2-7; D may be TRBD1 (5 bases). The germline CDR1 and CDR2 sequences are MGHRA and YSYEKL. The germline V and J ends were trimmed by 0 bases and 0 bases, with 15 bases remaining between them. The CDR3 runs 17 residues. The CDR3 sequence is CASSQEIISGLSYEQYF. The CDR3, as DNA: TGCGCCAGCAGCCAAGAAATAATTTCAGGGCTCTCCTACGAGCAGTACTTC.